This note documents a single T cell receptor (beta chain) sequence. The antigen is not known. Repertoires were generated with immunoSEQ multiplex PCR, while TCRdb's copy carries only in-frame clones and drops some. The sample has 55,000 to 70,000 clones, 88% seen once. The CDR3 has 14 amino acids. Germline CDR1 reads LGHDT; CDR2 reads YNNKEL (reference sequence). V gave up 1 base and J gave up 4 bases, with 10 bases separating them. The entry originates in a study of T cell responses to AZD1222 COVID-19 vaccine. Points from the study as a whole: Donors skewed white British and female; clonal diversity was possibly underestimated. Spike-wide coverage was observed for vaccine-associated CD4 TCRs, with dominant responses at 160-218 and 743-854.

The V call is TRBV3-1 (or the pseudogene TRBV3-2), the J call TRBJ1-2; maybe TRBD1 (6 bases). The specimen was peripheral blood, collected on day 0 of AZD1222 vaccination. This sequence was found in an adult in good health. DNA for the CDR3: TGTGCCAGCAGCCAAGCGGCAGGGGTCTATGGCTACACCTTC. Its protein product is CASSQAAGVYGYTF.